A single sample is the source of the 18 T cell receptor beta chains below, sequenced in a study of shared clonotypes between healthy human individuals. The table came from immunoSEQ multiplex PCR; TCRdb's copy has only in-frame clones and leaves some out. Seen here are around 2.3 million clones, almost 96% observed once, and the top ten hold around 0.13%. The sequencing input was naive CD4+ T cells sorted from blood. Stated subset: CD45RA+ positively selected. These receptors were obtained from a man aged 18 to 30 in good health.

The chain carries TRBV28 and TRBJ2-7, with 7 bases fitting TRBD1. The trim removed 4 bases at V and 4 bases at J, leaving 7 bases unmatched. The germline V gene has CDR1 MDHEN and CDR2 SYDVKM. The CDR3 sequence is 14 residues long. As DNA, the CDR3 is TGTGCCAGCAGTTCAATGACAGGGCCTTACGAGCAGTACTTC. It is translated as CASSSMTGPYEQYF.

This clone is a singleton in its sample. This chain joins TRBV29-1 and TRBJ1-1, with a weak D call TRBD1 (5 bases). Germline CDR1 and CDR2: SQVTM and ANQGSEA. V lost 3 bases and J 6 bases, leaving 11 bases between the germline ends. There are 12 residues in the CDR3. The CDR3 DNA reads TGCAGCGTTGATCCATGGGGGTCTGAAGCTTTCTTT. Residues: CSVDPWGSEAFF.

This chain links TRBV19 with TRBJ2-3; TRBD2 agrees at 8 bases. Trimming took 6 bases from V and 0 from J; bases not matched to a gene: 8. CDR3 length: 16 residues. In germline, CDR1 is LNHDA, CDR2 SQIVND (reference sequence). For the CDR3, the DNA is TGTGCCAGTAGGCCCGGGGGGGCCCCTAGCACAGATACGCAGTATTTT. It encodes CASRPGGAPSTDTQYF.

This chain uses TRBV6-5 with TRBJ2-7, with unresolved D. The CDR3 length is 15 residues. V was clipped by 0 bases and J by 0 bases, with 9 bases between them. Per germline, CDR1 MNHEY and CDR2 SVGAGI. The CDR3 nucleotides are TGTGCCAGCAGTTACTCGATACAGAGCTCCTACGAGCAGTACTTC. Protein sequence: CASSYSIQSSYEQYF.

The genes are TRBV2 and TRBJ1-6, with D perhaps matching TRBD1 (6 bases). The CDR3 runs 13 residues. Germline values: CDR1 SNHLY, CDR2 FYNNEI. Between the trimmed V and J ends, which lost 6 bases and 7 bases, there was a span of 10 bases. The CDR3 region has the DNA TGTGCCAGCAGCGGGGGCGAAAATTCACCCCTCCACTTT. Translating it yields CASSGGENSPLHF.

This clone was counted a few times. This chain connects TRBV18 to TRBJ1-2; D gene uncertain. Between the trimmed V and J ends, which lost 1 base and 0 bases, there was a span of 6 bases. Germline CDR1 KGHSH, CDR2 LQKENI. CDR3 size: 14 residues. The CDR3 bases are TGTGCCAGCTCACCACTCGGAGCTAACTATGGCTACACCTTC. Protein: CASSPLGANYGYTF.

The V and J genes are TRBV4-1 and TRBJ2-4; tentative D call: TRBD1 (6 bases). Trimming cost V 2 bases and J 1 base, with 9 bases left between them. The CDR3 runs 15 residues. The germline gives CDR1 MGHRA, CDR2 YSYEKL. CDR3 in amino acids: CASSQIQGAKNIQYF. The CDR3, as DNA: TGCGCCAGCAGCCAAATACAGGGTGCCAAAAACATTCAGTACTTC.

The chain joins TRBV12-5 to TRBJ2-1; 10 nucleotides line up with TRBD1. This CDR3 has 15 amino acids. The V gene's germline CDR1 is LGHNT and CDR2 FRNRAP. J gave up 6 bases and V 5 bases, and 7 bases lay outside the gene matches. The CDR3 bases are TGTGCTAGTGGTCGTGACAGGGGGCGCAGCAATGAGCAGTTCTTC. It encodes CASGRDRGRSNEQFF.

The chain couples TRBV12-2 to TRBJ1-6; TRBD1, the D gene given by the table, was not confirmed from the DNA. TRBV12-2 is described as a pseudogene. This CDR3 contains 16 residues. Here the CDR3 DNA reads TGTGCAAGTCGTCTGACAGGGTCAGAGGATAATTCACCCCTCCACTTT. The encoded protein is CASRLTGSEDNSPLHF.

In DNA form, the CDR3 reads TGTGCCAGCATCAACGGGACTAGCGGCTACAATGAGCAGTTCTTC. Translating gives CASINGTSGYNEQFF. J is TRBJ2-1 and V is TRBV6-6, with TRBD2 matching over 11 bases. The V gene's germline CDR1 is MNHNY and CDR2 SVGAGI (reference sequence). The junction had 5 bases not matched to a gene; V was cut back by 7 bases and J by 3 bases. This CDR3 spans 15 amino acids.

The chain recombines TRBV7-2 with TRBJ1-5; 8 bases line up with TRBD1. Per the germline V gene, CDR1 is SGHTA and CDR2 is FQGNSA. After removal of 7 bases from V and 0 bases from J, the junction contained 8 bases not matched to a gene. This CDR3 has 16 residues. Here the CDR3 reads CASTTGAGGSNQPQHF. The CDR3, as DNA: TGTGCCAGCACGACAGGGGCGGGGGGTAGCAATCAGCCCCAGCATTTT.

About this clone itself: Other nucleotide sequences from this sample produce the same CDR3. The rearrangement links TRBV5-1 to TRBJ2-3, with 7 bases identical to TRBD1. The CDR3 covers 15 residues. Germline CDR1 reads SGHRS; CDR2 reads YFSETQ. J lost 0 bases, V lost 3 bases, and 4 bases had no gene match. CDR3 nucleotides: TGCGCCAGCAGCTCCACCAGGGGGAGCACAGATACGCAGTATTTT. It encodes CASSSTRGSTDTQYF.

V usage is TRBV5-1 and J usage is TRBJ2-7; D is uncertain. This CDR3 comprises 14 residues. Per the germline V gene, CDR1 is SGHRS and CDR2 is YFSETQ. The V gene lost 0 bases and the J gene lost 7 bases, with 14 bases spanning the gap. The CDR3 nucleotides are TGCGCCAGCAGCTTGGCCCACCAAAGTGTGGAGCAGTACTTC. As protein: CASSLAHQSVEQYF.

V is TRBV28 and J is TRBJ1-6; D is undetermined. V lost 6 bases, J lost 7 bases, and 19 bases lay in between. CDR3 length equals 16 residues. CDR1 and CDR2 from the germline V gene are MDHEN and SYDVKM. CDR3 amino acids: CASSPASGLQNSPLHF. CDR3 nucleotides: TGTGCCAGCAGCCCCGCGTCCGGGCTGCAAAATTCACCCCTCCACTTT.

The chain combines TRBV5-1 with TRBJ2-7; D unresolved. Germline V gives CDR1 SGHRS, CDR2 YFSETQ. The CDR3 is 12 amino acids. The ends were cut back, 6 bases at V and 2 bases at J, with 9 bases in the middle. The CDR3 spells CASTSTTYEQYF. CDR3 nucleotide sequence: TGCGCCAGCACGTCCACCACCTACGAGCAGTACTTC.

The V and J genes are TRBV19 and TRBJ1-5; 7 bases map to TRBD1. The germline V gene has CDR1 LNHDA and CDR2 SQIVND (reference sequence). The CDR3 consists of 14 residues. V trimming: 3 bases; J trimming: 3 bases; junction bases outside the gene matches: 2. CDR3 DNA: TGTGCCAGTAGTATGGGACAGCTCAATCAGCCCCAGCATTTT. It translates to CASSMGQLNQPQHF. Drawing the rest from reference TRBV19 and TRBJ1-5, the complete variable domain is DGGITQSPKYLFRKEGQNVTLSCEQNLNHDAMYWYRQDPGQGLRLIYYSQIVNDFQKGDIAEGYSVSREKKESFPLTVTSAQKNPTAFYLCASSMGQLNQPQHFGDGTRLSIL.

V usage is TRBV5-1 and J usage is TRBJ2-2; 12 bases align to TRBD1. Germline V gives CDR1 SGHRS, CDR2 YFSETQ. V lost 0 bases to trimming and J lost 7 bases; unmatched junction nucleotides: 4. There are 16 residues in the CDR3. The CDR3 DNA follows: TGCGCCAGCAGCTTGGAGGGACAGGGGGCCAACGGGGAGCTGTTTTTT. Translation: CASSLEGQGANGELFF.

A single count supports this clone. The CDR3, as DNA: TGCGCCAGCAGCTTGCTGAGGGGCCGCTATGAAAAGACAACTAATGAAAAACTGTTTTTT. It yields the protein CASSLLRGRYEKTTNEKLFF. V and J are TRBV5-1 and TRBJ1-4; D might be TRBD1 (5 bases). V was trimmed by 1 base and J by 0 bases, leaving 22 bases between them. Per the germline V gene, CDR1 is SGHRS and CDR2 is YFSETQ. The CDR3 covers 20 residues.